A single sample is the source of the 20 T cell receptor beta chains below, sequenced in a study of intratumoral heterogeneity in liver cancer. Tumour samples came from separate, distinct regions of the hepatocellular carcinoma nodule. Assay used: immunoSEQ multiplex PCR; TCRdb lists only in-frame clones, some missing. The sample holds a few thousand clones; roughly half are singletons and the top ten take 26%. The sequences come from tumor tissue, collected before any cancer treatment. The receptor set was obtained from an older man with hepatocellular carcinoma.

The rearrangement links TRBV6-5 to TRBJ1-1; D is undetermined. Germline V lookup: CDR1 MNHEY, CDR2 SVGAGI. This CDR3 region has 11 residues. Trimming removed 8 bases from V and 8 bases from J, with 12 bases in between. The DNA for the CDR3 is TGTGCCAGCGACAAGGGCACCGAAGCTTTCTTT. Translated, it gives CASDKGTEAFF.

This clone has just a few counts. The rearrangement uses TRBV5-1 and TRBJ2-7; 7 bases are a match to TRBD1. The V gene end was trimmed by 3 bases and the J gene end by 6 bases; junction bases not matched to a gene: 3. Germline loops: CDR1 SGHRS, CDR2 YFSETQ. The CDR3 has 12 residues. The CDR3 region has the DNA TGCGCCAGCAGCTCGACAGGGCGCGAGCAGTACGTC. It translates to CASSSTGREQYV.

The rearrangement joins TRBV27 to TRBJ2-2, with a tentative D call TRBD1 (6 bases). The V gene's germline CDR1 is MNHEY and CDR2 SMNVEV (reference sequence). The V and J ends lost 0 bases and 4 bases respectively, with 12 bases between them. The CDR3 runs to 16 residues. In DNA form, the CDR3 reads TGTGCCAGCAGTTTATCGGGCCAGGGGCGCACCGGGGAGCTGTTTTTT. Protein sequence: CASSLSGQGRTGELFF.

In its sample, this clone was seen once. The rearrangement links TRBV5-1 to TRBJ1-2; a possible D gene is TRBD1 (6 bases). The V end lost 7 bases, the J end lost 6 bases, and 16 bases lay between the germline ends. The CDR3 is 13 amino acids. Germline CDR1 reads SGHRS; CDR2 reads YFSETQ. CDR3 in DNA: TGCGCCAGCCGCGGGGGCAGGTACGATGGCTACACCTTC. Its translation: CASRGGRYDGYTF.

The chain uses TRBV7-6 and TRBJ1-1; D is unresolved. The CDR3 extends over 14 amino acids. Deletions cut 1 base from V and 8 bases from J, with 14 bases between. Germline CDR1 is SGHVS and CDR2 is FNYEAQ. In DNA, the CDR3 is TGTGCCAGCAGCTTAGTGCAGGAGTGGAGAGAAGCTTTCTTT. This sequence encodes CASSLVQEWREAFF.

V is TRBV5-4 and J is TRBJ1-2, with 7 bases aligning to TRBD1. CDR1 and CDR2 from the germline V gene are SGHNT and YYREEE (reference sequence). This CDR3 contains 14 residues. J lost 5 bases, V lost 4 bases, and 8 bases had no gene match. The CDR3 reads CASSPGQELYGYTF. The CDR3 DNA reads as TGTGCCAGCAGCCCTGGACAGGAGTTATATGGCTACACCTTC.

In DNA, the CDR3 is TGTGCCAGCAGCTTATCTGGCGGAAAACTGTTTTTT. Encoded protein: CASSLSGGKLFF. The rearrangement joins TRBV7-9 to TRBJ1-4; D unclear. Germline CDR1 reads SEHNR; CDR2 reads FQNEAQ (reference sequence). V lost 2 bases and J 10 bases, leaving 8 bases between the germline ends. This CDR3 contains 12 residues.

V usage is TRBV5-1 and J usage is TRBJ2-2; tentatively, D is TRBD1 (6 bases). The CDR3 is 13 amino acids. The germline CDR1 and CDR2 sequences are SGHRS and YFSETQ. V lost 0 bases and J lost 6, with 6 bases in between. CDR3 in amino acids: CASSLEGAGELFF. The CDR3 nucleotides read TGCGCCAGCAGCTTGGAGGGGGCCGGGGAGCTGTTTTTT.

The rearrangement uses TRBV7-9 and TRBJ1-3; D is unclear. The germline V gene encodes CDR1 SEHNR and CDR2 FQNEAQ (reference sequence). With 0 bases removed from V and 4 bases from J, the gap between germline ends came to 7 bases. This CDR3 spans 14 amino acids. CDR3 sequence: CASSLAGSGNTIYF. Written as DNA, the CDR3 is TGTGCCAGCAGCTTAGCGGGATCCGGAAACACCATATATTTT.

This chain joins TRBV9 and TRBJ2-1; TRBD2 aligns across 11 bases. Germline CDR1 and CDR2: SGDLS and YYNGEE. CDR3 length equals 20 residues. The junction had 11 bases not matched to a gene; V was cut back by 0 bases and J by 0 bases. The CDR3 protein is CASSVGVAGGLMSSYNEQFF. CDR3 coding DNA: TGTGCCAGCAGCGTAGGAGTAGCGGGGGGGCTGATGAGCTCCTACAATGAGCAGTTCTTC. The full variable domain, in which reference TRBV9 and TRBJ2-1 provide the parts outside the CDR3, is DSGVTQTPKHLITATGQRVTLRCSPRSGDLSVYWYQQSLDQGLQFLIQYYNGEERAKGNILERFSAQQFPDLHSELNLSSLELGDSALYFCASSVGVAGGLMSSYNEQFFGPGTRLTVL.

By frequency in the sample, this clone is medium-sized. The same CDR3 is also encoded by other DNA sequences in this sample. J is TRBJ2-5 and V is TRBV18; 8 nucleotides line up with TRBD1. Germline V lookup: CDR1 KGHSH, CDR2 LQKENI. This CDR3 is 15 amino acids long. V dropped 3 bases and J dropped 3; count of bases not matched to a gene: 6. The CDR3 nucleotides read TGTGCCAGCTCACCCCGGACAGGGCGCGAAGAGACCCAGTACTTC. It is translated as CASSPRTGREETQYF.

V gene TRBV5-1 combines with J gene TRBJ1-1; perhaps TRBD1 as D (6 bases). Between the trimmed V and J ends, which lost 5 bases and 4 bases, there was a span of 12 bases. This CDR3 is 13 amino acids long. The germline CDR1 and CDR2 sequences are SGHRS and YFSETQ. The DNA for the CDR3 is TGCGCCAGCAGGGGGGGCAGGTTCACTGAAGCTTTCTTT. Amino acid sequence: CASRGGRFTEAFF.

The chain has TRBV19 and TRBJ1-1; TRBD1 matches 8 bases. This CDR3 contains 15 residues. V was clipped by 4 bases and J by 1 base; unmatched bases: 5. CDR1 and CDR2 (germline): LNHDA, SQIVND (reference sequence). The CDR3 coding sequence is TGTGCCAGTAGTACAGGGGGCGCGGGGAACACTGAAGCTTTCTTT. Encoded protein: CASSTGGAGNTEAFF.

V and J are TRBV7-8 and TRBJ2-2, with TRBD2 as a possible D gene (6 bases). Germline lookup yields CDR1 SGHVS and CDR2 FQNEAQ. V was trimmed by 2 bases and J by 6 bases, leaving 28 bases between them. The CDR3 runs 20 residues. The CDR3 protein is CASSLRVTGRGGGSPGELFF. The CDR3 DNA is TGTGCCAGCAGCTTACGAGTCACGGGTAGGGGCGGAGGGTCACCCGGGGAGCTGTTTTTT.

This clone is deemed medium-sized. The rearrangement links TRBV6-6 to TRBJ2-7; 8 positions match TRBD1. The V gene end was trimmed by 5 bases and the J gene end by 0 bases; junction bases not matched to a gene: 9. CDR1 is MNHNY, CDR2 SVGAGI, per germline (reference sequence). This CDR3 contains 16 residues. In DNA form, the CDR3 reads TGTGCCAGCAGTCCCGTTACAGGGGGAAACTCCTACGAGCAGTACTTC. It yields the protein CASSPVTGGNSYEQYF.

The chain carries TRBV4-3 and TRBJ1-1, with D possibly being TRBD1 (6 bases). Germline V gives CDR1 LGHNA, CDR2 YSLEER. Trimming pared 1 base from V and 0 bases from J, leaving 18 bases between. This CDR3 has 18 amino acids. In DNA form, the CDR3 reads TGCGCCAGCAGCCAAGGCATTGGTTTGGGGGCCCTGAACACTGAAGCTTTCTTT. The encoded protein is CASSQGIGLGALNTEAFF.

This clone has just a few counts. The chain couples TRBV5-8 to TRBJ2-1; D perhaps matches TRBD1 (5 bases). There are 15 residues in the CDR3. Trimming took 4 bases from V and 0 from J, leaving 11 bases between them. CDR1 is SGHTS, CDR2 YDEGEE, per germline. This CDR3 reads CASSRTGSSYNEQFF. CDR3 bases: TGTGCCAGCAGCCGTACAGGAAGCTCCTACAATGAGCAGTTCTTC.

This clone is classed as medium-sized. This chain uses TRBV5-5 with TRBJ2-1; 7 bases are shared with TRBD2. V was pared by 0 bases and J by 9 bases, with 6 bases of the junction left unmatched. CDR1 and CDR2 from the germline V gene are SGHKS and YYEKEE (reference sequence). The CDR3 length is 14 residues. The CDR3 nucleotides are TGTGCCAGCAGCTTGGACGGACTAGGGTTTGAGCAGTTCTTC. This codes for CASSLDGLGFEQFF.

This clone was observed a handful of times. The chain recombines TRBV7-3 with TRBJ2-7; possible D gene TRBD2, 5 bases. There are 13 residues in the CDR3. Between the trimmed V and J ends, which lost 0 bases and 3 bases, there was a span of 6 bases. Germline V gives CDR1 SGHTA, CDR2 FQGTGA. The CDR3 region is CASSLTGDYEQYF. As DNA, the CDR3 is TGTGCCAGCAGCTTAACCGGGGACTACGAGCAGTACTTC.

This clone was counted between two and nine times. The chain recombines TRBV11-2 with TRBJ2-7; 7 nucleotides line up with TRBD1. The CDR3 consists of 13 residues. Germline CDR1 and CDR2: SGHAT and FQNNGV. J gave up 3 bases and V 5 bases, and 4 bases lay outside the gene matches. The CDR3 nucleotides are TGTGCCAGCAGCCCCGGACAGGTCTACGAGCAGTACGTC. Its protein is CASSPGQVYEQYV.